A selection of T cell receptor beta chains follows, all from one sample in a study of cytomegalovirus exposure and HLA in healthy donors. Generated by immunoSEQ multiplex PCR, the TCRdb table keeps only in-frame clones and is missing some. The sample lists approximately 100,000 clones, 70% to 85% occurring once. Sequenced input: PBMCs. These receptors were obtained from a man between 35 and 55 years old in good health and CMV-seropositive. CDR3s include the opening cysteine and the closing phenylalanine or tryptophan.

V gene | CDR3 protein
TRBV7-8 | CASSPMTDRVPQKEAFF
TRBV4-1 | CASSLNGYSNQPQHF
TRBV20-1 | CSARVRTEAFF
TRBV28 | CASSLQGNEQFF
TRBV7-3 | CASSFERGGTDTQYF
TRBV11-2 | CASSQWASYEQYF
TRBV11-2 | CASSYRDRHTDTQYF
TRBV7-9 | CASRDGGGHGEQYF
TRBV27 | CASSLSSPWERGGRDYGYTF
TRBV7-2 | CASSLVFEQYF
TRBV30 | CAWAQGARYEQYF
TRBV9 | CASSVVRNTEAFF
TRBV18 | CASSPGHSNQPQHF
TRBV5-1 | CASSLAGEIYEQYF
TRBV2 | CASSYQGQGRGETQYF
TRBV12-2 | CASRLVRKRVGGGSPLHF
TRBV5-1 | CASSAITGASETQYF
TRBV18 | CASSPGQGSYNSPLHF
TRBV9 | CASSAGGDQPQHF
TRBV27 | CASRLNSGVRFEQYF
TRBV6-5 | CASRSGTGLRQQFF
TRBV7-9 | CASSLGTGGGGQYF
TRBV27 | CASSRGQENQPQHF
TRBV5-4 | CASKDPLYTDTQYF
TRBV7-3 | CASSQTPGGRSEAFF
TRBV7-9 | CASSPRDSHDYEQYF
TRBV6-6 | CASSYLPGNNQPQHF
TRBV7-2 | CASSIQQGRETQYF
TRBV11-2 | CASGRSGVTDTQYF
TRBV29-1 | CSVEVSGVGTEAFF
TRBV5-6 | CASSYPGDRVRYGYTF
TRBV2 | CASTLSTGSGIQYF
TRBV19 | CASSPWTGAQYEQYF
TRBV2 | CASNPDSQGNQPQHF
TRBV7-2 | CASSLNRAFYGYTF
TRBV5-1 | CASSTSGTLGKNIQYF
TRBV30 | CAWSVLREKLFF
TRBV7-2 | CASSRQGYNEQFF
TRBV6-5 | CASSTGTGRDEQFF
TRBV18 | CASSPTGVYEQYF
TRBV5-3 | CARSPPGCEKLFF
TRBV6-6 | CASTLAGKLFF
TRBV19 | CASSISPGGNQPQHF
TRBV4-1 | CASSRQEEGETQYF
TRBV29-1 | CSGTQGLANEKLFF
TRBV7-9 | CASSTGQGLGYTF
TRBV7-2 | CASSWTGGLETQYF
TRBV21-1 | CASSKEEDRGTGELFF